This TCR beta chain was retrieved from a study of human T cells and chemical hapten exposure. Overall study findings and caveats: No change in TCRs above 1 in 1000 frequency was produced by DPC sensitization.

The time point is: healthy volunteer bleed at 6 weeks. The template was total RNA from unfractionated whole blood. The CDR3 runs 15 residues. Trimming removed 5 bases from V and 7 bases from J, with 21 bases in between. CDR1 and CDR2 (germline): SGHTA, FQGNSA. This clonotype was picked up a small number of times. Its target is unknown. It was the library that attached unique molecular identifiers to individual cDNA molecules. Via MiXCR, TCRdb re-called the RACE reads, giving one row per CDR3 protein. Found here are fewer than 85,000 distinct CDR3 sequences, about 8.6% of them singletons; the top ten hold roughly 1.4%.

The source material was whole blood. V and J are TRBV7-2 and TRBJ2-7; possibly TRBD1 for D (6 bases). This clonotype originated in a male donor in good health. Some clones in this sample may be carry-over from other donors' samples. CDR3 in DNA: TGTGCCAGCAGCACCGGGAACAGGGTTCTAGGGGAGCAGTACTTC. The encoded protein is CASSTGNRVLGEQYF. The full variable domain, rest sourced from reference TRBV7-2 and TRBJ2-7, is GAGVSQSPSNKVTEKGKDVELRCDPISGHTALYWYRQSLGQGLEFLIYFQGNSAPDKSGLPSDRFSAERTGGSVSTLTIQRTQQEDSAVYLCASSTGNRVLGEQYFGPGTRLTVT.